This T cell receptor (beta chain) was retrieved from a study of patients and donors after allogeneic stem cell transplantation (TCRdb year 2020). Remarks on this clonotype: It has no known antigen specificity. One base away there is no much larger clone; base qualities are not given.

V is clipped by 1 base and J by 2 bases, and the sequence between their germline boundaries is 20 bases long. Including cysteine and phenylalanine, the CDR3 has 18 amino acids. The entry retains the CDR3 DNA only, 54 bases that are in frame from base 1. CDR1 and CDR2 are read off the germline V gene (reference sequence) as SGHNT and YYREEE. Library method: RT-PCR. For sequencing, a NextSeq 550 was employed. TCRdb reworked the public reads: Q25 trimming with fastp, MiXCR clone assembly, productive beta chains retained. Each CDR3 protein gets just one entry, which takes the most common genes and DNA from the rows behind it. The sample contains 150,000 to 200,000 distinct CDR3 sequences, approximately 31% of them found a single time. The biggest ten clones account for 3.2% of the sample.

The V gene is TRBV5-4 and the J gene is TRBJ2-3; tentative D gene TRBD2, with 6 bases matching. This sequence originates from a human donor who was either an allogeneic HSCT recipient or a stem cell or donor lymphocyte infusion donor (not recorded which). It is not recorded whose cells these are; they may come from a transplant donor. The sequenced sample consisted of blood, either unsorted or a sorted T cell fraction (not recorded which). The bases are TGTGCCAGCAGCTTGAAGACTGGGGGGTCCGCCTTCACAGATACGCAGTATTTT. Translated, this gives CASSLKTGGSAFTDTQYF.